The 30 T cell receptor beta chains below all came from one sample that was sequenced in a study of T cell responses to AZD1222 COVID-19 vaccine listed by TCRdb under 2021. The meaning of the sample's time point label: baseline before first vaccination. Library prep was done by the immunoSEQ multiplex PCR assay. The source is immuneACCESS, and TCRdb retained only in-frame sequences with V and J called. Part of the clones is not carried over; for the studies checked, unresolved V genes explain less than half of this, and the remainder is unexplained. Counted in this sample were about 66,000 clones; approximately 84% of them appeared once. The top ten constitute around 15% of the sample. The source was peripheral blood, collected on day 0 of AZD1222 vaccination. These receptors were taken from an adult in good health.

CDR3 region: CASRRDGERYTF. CDR3 DNA sequence: TGCGCCAGCAGGAGGGACGGAGAGCGCTACACCTTC. The chain carries TRBV5-1 and TRBJ1-2, with D perhaps TRBD1 (5 bases). CDR3 size: 12 residues. Deletions cut 5 bases from V and 9 bases from J, with 14 bases between. CDR1 is SGHRS and CDR2 is YFSETQ in the germline V gene.

The chain has TRBV11-2 and TRBJ2-2; D could derive from TRBD1 or TRBD2 (6 bases each). This CDR3 spans 16 amino acids. V was cut by 4 bases and J by 5 bases, with 17 bases left in between. CDR1 is SGHAT, CDR2 FQNNGV, per germline. This CDR3 reads CASSSLRGARTGELFF. DNA for the CDR3: TGTGCCAGCAGCTCCCTGAGGGGGGCGAGAACCGGGGAGCTGTTTTTT.

The chain employs TRBV9 and TRBJ2-2; 9 bases align to TRBD2. V lost 4 bases, J lost 3 bases, and 4 bases stayed unmatched. Looked up from germline, CDR1 is SGDLS and CDR2 is YYNGEE. The length of the CDR3 is 15 residues. This CDR3 is CASSPSGGHTGELFF. The CDR3 DNA is TGTGCCAGCAGCCCCAGCGGGGGGCACACCGGGGAGCTGTTTTTT.

The V and J genes are TRBV11-1 and TRBJ2-1, with D unclear. Trimming took off 2 bases at V and 7 bases at J, with 6 bases between the two ends. Germline assignment: CDR1 SGHAT and CDR2 FQDESV (reference sequence). The CDR3 contains 12 residues. In nucleotides, the CDR3 is TGTGCCAGCAGCTTATACTATAATGAGCAGTTCTTC. It translates to CASSLYYNEQFF.

V is TRBV5-4 and J is TRBJ2-7, with 7 nucleotides matching TRBD1. Unmatched junction bases numbered 7, after V lost 0 bases and J lost 7 bases. Germline V lookup: CDR1 SGHNT, CDR2 YYREEE (reference sequence). The CDR3 contains 14 residues. DNA of the CDR3: TGTGCCAGCAGCTTGGAGGGGGCCCCTTTGGAGCAGTACTTC. Residues: CASSLEGAPLEQYF. Full variable domain (rest looked up from reference TRBV5-4 and TRBJ2-7): ETGVTQSPTHLIKTRGQQVTLRCSSQSGHNTVSWYQQALGQGPQFIFQYYREEENGRGNFPPRFSGLQFPNYSSELNVNALELDDSALYLCASSLEGAPLEQYFGPGTRLTVT.

The chain employs TRBV4-3 and TRBJ2-3; D is uncertain. Trimming removed 0 bases at V and 4 bases at J, with 11 bases between. CDR3 size: 15 residues. Germline CDR1 is LGHNA and CDR2 is YSLEER. Here the CDR3 reads CASSQDGRLADTQYF. Here the CDR3 DNA reads TGCGCCAGCAGCCAAGATGGCAGACTGGCAGATACGCAGTATTTT.

CDR3 nucleotides: TGTGCCAGCATTCCCACGGGGACTAGGGGTTACGAGCAGTACTTC. Residues: CASIPTGTRGYEQYF. The gene calls are TRBV28 and TRBJ2-7; TRBD2 agrees at 8 bases. Germline CDR1 MDHEN, CDR2 SYDVKM. V trimming: 7 bases; J trimming: 4 bases; junction bases outside the gene matches: 12. The CDR3 has 15 amino acids.

The chain links TRBV27 to TRBJ1-2; TRBD1 is a possible D gene (6 bases). CDR1 is MNHEY and CDR2 is SMNVEV in the germline V gene (reference sequence). The CDR3 covers 14 residues. V was clipped by 5 bases and J by 6 bases, with 16 bases between them. This chain's CDR3 is CASSPSWGRDGYTF. The CDR3 DNA reads TGTGCCAGCAGTCCATCGTGGGGGCGCGATGGCTACACCTTC.

J is TRBJ2-7 and V is TRBV27, with D tentatively TRBD1 (6 bases). Germline-derived CDR1 and CDR2 are MNHEY and SMNVEV (reference sequence). V lost 7 bases and J lost 0, with 7 bases in between. The CDR3 spans 12 residues. CDR3 sequence (DNA): TGTGCCAGCACGGACAGCTCCTACGAGCAGTACTTC. As protein: CASTDSSYEQYF.

This chain connects TRBV20-1 to TRBJ1-6; 8 nucleotides agree with TRBD1. The CDR3 sequence is 13 residues long. Per germline, CDR1 DFQATT and CDR2 SNEGSKA (reference sequence). V shed 3 bases, J shed 7 bases, and the junction held 2 bases outside the gene matches. CDR3 sequence: CSASRDRNSPLHF. In nucleotides, the CDR3 is TGCAGTGCTAGTAGGGACAGGAATTCACCCCTCCACTTT.

Comments on this clone: A junction end diverges from the germline sequence, so it may reflect a read error. The V call is TRBV11-2, the J call TRBJ2-5; TRBD2 matches at 15 bases. The germline gives CDR1 SGHAT, CDR2 FQNNGV. The length of the CDR3 is 15 residues. The CDR3 is CASSLEGLAGGRPNF. CDR3 sequence (DNA): TGTGCCAGCAGCTTAGAAGGACTAGCGGGGGGGCGACCAAACTTC.

The gene calls are TRBV6-5 and TRBJ1-2; D is uncertain. This CDR3 region has 13 residues. Germline CDR1 MNHEY, CDR2 SVGAGI. V lost 7 bases, J lost 4 bases, and 13 bases lay in between. CDR3 sequence: CASTIGSLYGYTF. The CDR3 DNA reads TGTGCCAGCACCATAGGCAGCCTCTATGGCTACACCTTC.

The chain combines TRBV5-4 with TRBJ1-5; no firm D call. Germline V gene sequence: CDR1 SGHNT, CDR2 YYREEE (reference sequence). The germline V and J ends were trimmed by 0 bases and 1 base, with 20 bases remaining between them. The CDR3 consists of 19 residues. The CDR3 here is CASSLGNPRVPGSNQPQHF. CDR3 nucleotides: TGTGCCAGCAGCTTGGGGAATCCACGGGTGCCGGGAAGCAATCAGCCCCAGCATTTT.

The chain combines TRBV16 with TRBJ1-1; maybe TRBD1 (6 bases). V gave up 2 bases and J gave up 8 bases, with 12 bases separating them. Germline lookup yields CDR1 KGHSY and CDR2 FQNENV. The CDR3 consists of 13 residues. The CDR3 DNA reads TGTGCCAGCAGCCAAAGGCAAACAGGGGAAGCTTTCTTT. The encoded protein is CASSQRQTGEAFF.

This clone was detected only once. V and J are TRBV3-1 (or the pseudogene TRBV3-2) and TRBJ1-1; TRBD1 aligns across 7 bases. The germline V gene has CDR1 LGHDT and CDR2 YNNKEL (reference sequence). Trimming cost V 6 bases and J 4 bases; bases outside gene matches: 8. This CDR3 spans 14 amino acids. CDR3 protein: CASSAQGRGTEAFF. CDR3 nucleotides: TGTGCCAGCAGTGCACAGGGGAGGGGCACTGAAGCTTTCTTT.

The gene calls are TRBV7-3 and TRBJ2-1, with 12 bases matching TRBD2. The ends lost 2 bases at V and 2 bases at J; junction bases unmatched: 4. This CDR3 has 17 amino acids. The germline V gene has CDR1 SGHTA and CDR2 FQGTGA. The CDR3 coding sequence is TGTGCCAGCAGCTTAGCTAGCGGGGGGGAAGCCTACAATGAGCAGTTCTTC. Its translation is CASSLASGGEAYNEQFF.

As for this clone: Its ends do not fully match the called genes, so a read error is possible. This chain joins TRBV7-9 and TRBJ2-3; the match to TRBD2 covers 11 bases. The CDR3 has 15 amino acids. Germline CDR1 is SEHNR and CDR2 is FQNEAQ (reference sequence). The CDR3 coding sequence is TGTGCCAGCAGCCTAGCGGGAGGCAACACAGATACGCAGTATTTT. Translation: CASSLAGGNTDTQYF. Complete variable domain (other parts from reference TRBV7-9 and TRBJ2-3): DTGVSQNPRHKITKRGQNVTFRCDPISEHNRLYWYRQTLGQGPEFLTYFQNEAQLEKSRLLSDRFSAERPKGSFSTLEIQRTEQGDSAMYLCASSLAGGNTDTQYFGPGTRLTVL.

This clone occurred a few times. V and J are TRBV12-3 or TRBV12-4 and TRBJ1-1, with D uncertain. Trimming cost V 6 bases and J 7 bases, with 12 bases left between them. CDR3 length: 12 amino acids. CDR3 in DNA: TGTGCCAGCAGGGGGAACACCCATGAAGCTTTCTTT. This sequence encodes CASRGNTHEAFF.

The rearrangement joins TRBV11-3 to TRBJ2-5; 8 positions match TRBD1. Unmatched junction bases numbered 5, after V lost 4 bases and J lost 4 bases. This CDR3 has 14 residues. Per germline, CDR1 SGHNT and CDR2 YENEEA. The CDR3 nucleotides read TGTGCCAGCAGCTCCCCCGACAGGGGAGAGACCCAGTACTTC. Protein: CASSSPDRGETQYF.

This clone was seen just once. The chain has TRBV19 and TRBJ2-1; D could derive from TRBD1 or TRBD2 (5 bases each). There are 15 residues in the CDR3. The ends were cut back, 6 bases at V and 8 bases at J, with 20 bases in the middle. From germline, CDR1 is LNHDA and CDR2 SQIVND (reference sequence). The DNA for the CDR3 is TGTGCCAGTAGCCCCCGGGACGGAACTTCGGATGAGCAGTTCTTC. This translates into CASSPRDGTSDEQFF.

The chain carries TRBV30 and TRBJ1-1; D is possibly TRBD1 (6 bases). Germline CDR1 reads GTSNPN; CDR2 reads SVGIG (reference sequence). Trimming took off 0 bases at V and 5 bases at J, with 16 bases between the two ends. The CDR3 sequence is 15 residues long. The CDR3 region is CAWSVSGGGLTEAFF. The CDR3 DNA sequence: TGTGCCTGGAGTGTATCGGGGGGCGGCTTAACTGAAGCTTTCTTT.

The CDR3 loop is CASSPGQGRSPLHF. The CDR3 DNA is TGTGCCAGCAGCCCGGGACAGGGGCGTTCACCCCTCCACTTT. The gene calls are TRBV5-6 and TRBJ1-6; 10 bases align to TRBD1. The CDR3 is made up of 14 amino acids. Germline assignment: CDR1 SGHDT and CDR2 YYEEEE. V dropped 4 bases and J dropped 9; count of bases not matched to a gene: 4.

The chain is built from TRBV29-1 and TRBJ1-1, with 7 bases aligning to TRBD1. The germline gives CDR1 SQVTM, CDR2 ANQGSEA. The CDR3 is 12 residues long. With V trimmed by 7 bases and J by 0 bases, 2 bases remained unmatched. The DNA for the CDR3 is TGCAGCGGCACAGGGGTGAACACTGAAGCTTTCTTT. Translation: CSGTGVNTEAFF. Variable domain in full (rest from reference TRBV29-1 and TRBJ1-1): SAVISQKPSRDICQRGTSLTIQCQVDSQVTMMFWYRQQPGQSLTLIATANQGSEATYESGFVIDKFPISRPNLTFSTLTVSNMSPEDSSIYLCSGTGVNTEAFFGQGTRLTVV.

The CDR3 reads CASSDLVSGNTIYF. CDR3 coding DNA: TGTGCCAGCAGCGATCTGGTCTCTGGAAACACCATATATTTT. The chain combines TRBV7-9 with TRBJ1-3; D unclear. Germline V CDR1 and CDR2: SEHNR, FQNEAQ (reference sequence). The CDR3 covers 14 residues. V was cut by 5 bases and J by 0 bases, with 8 bases left in between.

Here the CDR3 reads CSARDQQPQHF. Written as DNA, the CDR3 is TGCAGTGCTAGAGATCAACAGCCCCAGCATTTT. This rearrangement joins TRBV20-1 to TRBJ1-5; D uncertain. Germline V gene data show CDR1 as DFQATT and CDR2 as SNEGSKA (reference sequence). The CDR3 is 11 amino acids. Deletions cut 0 bases from V and 7 bases from J, with 4 bases between.

This chain connects TRBV3-1 (or the pseudogene TRBV3-2) to TRBJ2-5; 8 positions agree with TRBD2. Germline V lookup: CDR1 LGHDT, CDR2 YNNKEL (reference sequence). The V gene end was trimmed by 1 base and the J gene end by 5 bases; junction bases not matched to a gene: 6. There are 15 residues in the CDR3. The CDR3 DNA follows: TGTGCCAGCAGCCAAGTCGGACTAGCCGGGGAGACCCAGTACTTC. Its translation: CASSQVGLAGETQYF.

The genes are TRBV5-6 and TRBJ2-7; a possible D gene is TRBD1 (5 bases). Between the trimmed V and J ends, which lost 0 bases and 5 bases, there was a span of 12 bases. CDR3 length equals 14 residues. CDR1 and CDR2 (germline): SGHDT, YYEEEE. The CDR3 loop is CASSLGAGYHEQYF. CDR3 DNA sequence: TGTGCCAGCAGCTTGGGGGCAGGGTACCACGAGCAGTACTTC. Together with reference TRBV5-6 and TRBJ2-7, the CDR3 gives the full variable domain: DAGVTQSPTHLIKTRGQQVTLRCSPKSGHDTVSWYQQALGQGPQFIFQYYEEEERQRGNFPDRFSGHQFPNYSSELNVNALLLGDSALYLCASSLGAGYHEQYFGPGTRLTVT.

This clone was seen only a few times. The chain recombines TRBV13 with TRBJ2-7; D possibly matches TRBD1 or TRBD2 (5 bases each). This CDR3 spans 14 amino acids. Germline lookup yields CDR1 PRHDT and CDR2 FYEKMQ (reference sequence). V lost 5 bases and J 0 bases, leaving 11 bases between the germline ends. The CDR3 coding sequence is TGTGCCAGCAGCCTGGGGGTAAACTCCTACGAGCAGTACTTC. This encodes CASSLGVNSYEQYF.

The chain carries TRBV7-6 and TRBJ2-1, with 14 bases lining up with TRBD2. The CDR3 totals 17 residues. Per the germline V gene, CDR1 is SGHVS and CDR2 is FNYEAQ. J gave up 8 bases and V 5 bases, and 11 bases lay outside the gene matches. CDR3 sequence: CASSPRRGTSGSDEQFF. The CDR3 DNA follows: TGTGCCAGCAGCCCTAGGAGGGGGACTAGCGGGAGTGATGAGCAGTTCTTC.

This CDR3 is CASSVAGEWREQYF. In nucleotides, the CDR3 is TGTGCCAGCAGCGTAGCGGGAGAGTGGAGGGAGCAGTACTTC. The chain carries TRBV9 and TRBJ2-7; the D gene is possibly TRBD2 (6 bases). Germline V gene lookup returns CDR1 SGDLS and CDR2 YYNGEE. Trimming left V 0 bases short and J 7 bases short, with 14 bases between. The CDR3 is made up of 14 amino acids.